The clone carrying this T cell receptor beta chain has just a few counts. The germline V gene has CDR1 SGHTA and CDR2 FQGNSA. The CDR3 runs 14 residues. V gave up 5 bases and J gave up 2 bases, with 13 bases separating them. Authors' processing steps: For nucleated cells, counts were estimated from reference gene primer amplification. Using immunoSEQ multiplex PCR, the repertoire was profiled, and TCRdb retains in-frame clones only, with some absent. That table gives V, J and clone size, and the DNA gave D and trimming. This table has some 250,000 clones, 84% appearing once. This sample is part of a study of blood T cell repertoires in COVID-19. Looking at the study overall: Samples of COVID-19 (acute and convalescent) were obtained from the United States, Italy and Spain. T cells, B-cell-depleted T cells, or PBMCs provided the cDNA or gDNA that served as material.

The receptor was derived from a man between 60 and 75 years old with acute or convalescent COVID-19. What was sequenced was peripheral blood. The chain carries TRBV7-2 and TRBJ2-7, with TRBD1 as a possible D gene (6 bases). In DNA form, the CDR3 reads TGTGCCAGCAGCCCCCGGGACATGACCTACGAGCAGTACTTC. Protein: CASSPRDMTYEQYF.